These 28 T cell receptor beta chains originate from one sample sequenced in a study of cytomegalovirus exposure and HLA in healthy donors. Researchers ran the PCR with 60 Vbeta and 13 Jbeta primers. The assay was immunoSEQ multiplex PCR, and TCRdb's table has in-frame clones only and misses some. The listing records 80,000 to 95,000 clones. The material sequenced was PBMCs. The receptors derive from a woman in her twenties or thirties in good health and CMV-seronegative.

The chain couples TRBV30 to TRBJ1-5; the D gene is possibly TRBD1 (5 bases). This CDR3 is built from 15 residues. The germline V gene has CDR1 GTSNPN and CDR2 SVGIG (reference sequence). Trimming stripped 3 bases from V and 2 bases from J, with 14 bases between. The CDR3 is CAWSGGRNRNQPQHF. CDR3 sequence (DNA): TGTGCCTGGAGCGGGGGACGGAATCGCAATCAGCCCCAGCATTTT.

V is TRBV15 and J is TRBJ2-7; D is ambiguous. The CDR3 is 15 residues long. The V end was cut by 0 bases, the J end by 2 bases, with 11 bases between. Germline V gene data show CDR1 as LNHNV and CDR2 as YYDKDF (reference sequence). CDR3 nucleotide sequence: TGTGCCACCAGCAGAGATCGGTCCAGCGCCTACGAGCAGTACTTC. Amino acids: CATSRDRSSAYEQYF.

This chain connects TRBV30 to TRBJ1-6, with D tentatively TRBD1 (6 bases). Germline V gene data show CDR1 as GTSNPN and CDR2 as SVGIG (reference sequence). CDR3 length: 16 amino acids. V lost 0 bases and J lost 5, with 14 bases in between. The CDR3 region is CAWSVGQRPNNSPLHF. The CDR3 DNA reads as TGTGCCTGGAGTGTAGGACAGAGACCTAATAATTCACCCCTCCACTTT.

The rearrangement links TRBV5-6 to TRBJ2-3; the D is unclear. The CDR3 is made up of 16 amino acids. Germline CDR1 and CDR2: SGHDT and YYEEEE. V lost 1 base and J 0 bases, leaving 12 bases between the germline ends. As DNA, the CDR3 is TGTGCCAGCAGCTTGAGAACAGCCTATAGCACAGATACGCAGTATTTT. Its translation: CASSLRTAYSTDTQYF.

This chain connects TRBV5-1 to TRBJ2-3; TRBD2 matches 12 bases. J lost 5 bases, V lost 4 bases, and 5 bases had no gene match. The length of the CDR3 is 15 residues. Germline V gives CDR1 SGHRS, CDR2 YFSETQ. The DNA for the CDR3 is TGCGCCAGCAGCCCACGGACTAGCGGGGAAGATACGCAGTATTTT. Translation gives CASSPRTSGEDTQYF.

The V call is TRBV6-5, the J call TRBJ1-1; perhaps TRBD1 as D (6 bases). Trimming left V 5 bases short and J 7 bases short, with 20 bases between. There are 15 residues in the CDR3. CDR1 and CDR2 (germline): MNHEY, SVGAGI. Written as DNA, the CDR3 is TGTGCCAGCAGTCCTAGGGGGGGGCCGACAATTGAAGCTTTCTTT. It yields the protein CASSPRGGPTIEAFF.

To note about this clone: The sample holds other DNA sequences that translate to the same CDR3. CDR3 coding DNA: TGTGCCAGTAGCCACAGGGGGCTGAACACTGAAGCTTTCTTT. Amino acids: CASSHRGLNTEAFF. V and J are TRBV19 and TRBJ1-1, with 9 nucleotides matching TRBD1. The CDR3 loop spans 14 amino acids. Germline V gene sequence: CDR1 LNHDA, CDR2 SQIVND (reference sequence). J lost 0 bases, V lost 6 bases, and 2 bases had no gene match.

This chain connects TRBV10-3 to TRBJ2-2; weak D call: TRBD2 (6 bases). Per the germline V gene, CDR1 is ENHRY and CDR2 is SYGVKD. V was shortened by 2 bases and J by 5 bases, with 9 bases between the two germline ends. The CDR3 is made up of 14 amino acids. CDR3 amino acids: CAISEGTSTGELFF. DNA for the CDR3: TGTGCCATCAGTGAGGGGACTTCAACCGGGGAGCTGTTTTTT.

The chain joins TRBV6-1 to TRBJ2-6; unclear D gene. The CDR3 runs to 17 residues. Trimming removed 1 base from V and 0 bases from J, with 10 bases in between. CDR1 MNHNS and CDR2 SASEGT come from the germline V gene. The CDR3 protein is CASSEVWRLSGANVLTF. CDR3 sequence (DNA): TGTGCCAGCAGTGAAGTTTGGCGACTCTCTGGGGCCAACGTCCTGACTTTC.

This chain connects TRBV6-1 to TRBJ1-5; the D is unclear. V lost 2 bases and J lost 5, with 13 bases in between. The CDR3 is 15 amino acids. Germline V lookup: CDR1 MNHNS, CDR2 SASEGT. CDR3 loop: CASSELAYPDQPQHF. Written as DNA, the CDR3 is TGTGCCAGCAGTGAACTAGCATATCCCGATCAGCCCCAGCATTTT.

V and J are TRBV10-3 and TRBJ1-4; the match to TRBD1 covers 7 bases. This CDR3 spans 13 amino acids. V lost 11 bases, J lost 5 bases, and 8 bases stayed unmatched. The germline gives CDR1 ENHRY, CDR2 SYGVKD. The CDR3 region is CASRGTVNEKLFF. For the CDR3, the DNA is TGTGCCTCGCGCGGGACAGTAAATGAAAAACTGTTTTTT.

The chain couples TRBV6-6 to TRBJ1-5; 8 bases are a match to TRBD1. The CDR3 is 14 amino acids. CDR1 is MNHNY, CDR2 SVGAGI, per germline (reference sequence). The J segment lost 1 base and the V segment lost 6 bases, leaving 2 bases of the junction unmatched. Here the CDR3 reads CASSWTGSNQPQHF. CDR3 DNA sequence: TGTGCCAGCAGCTGGACAGGGAGCAATCAGCCCCAGCATTTT.

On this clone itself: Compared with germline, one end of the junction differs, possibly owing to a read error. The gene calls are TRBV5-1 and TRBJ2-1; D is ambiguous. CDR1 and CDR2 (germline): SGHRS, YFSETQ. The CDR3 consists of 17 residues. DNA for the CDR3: TGCGCCAGCAGCTTCTCTCTGTCGTTTAGCTCCGACAATGAGCAGTTCTTC. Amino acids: CASSFSLSFSSDNEQFF.

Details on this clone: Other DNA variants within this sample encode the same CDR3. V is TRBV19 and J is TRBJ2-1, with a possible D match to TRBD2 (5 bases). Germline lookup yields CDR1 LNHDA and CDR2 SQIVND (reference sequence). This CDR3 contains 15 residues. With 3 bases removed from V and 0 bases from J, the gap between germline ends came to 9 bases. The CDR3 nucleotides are TGTGCCAGTAGTATTGCGGGCAGCTCCTACAATGAGCAGTTCTTC. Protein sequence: CASSIAGSSYNEQFF.

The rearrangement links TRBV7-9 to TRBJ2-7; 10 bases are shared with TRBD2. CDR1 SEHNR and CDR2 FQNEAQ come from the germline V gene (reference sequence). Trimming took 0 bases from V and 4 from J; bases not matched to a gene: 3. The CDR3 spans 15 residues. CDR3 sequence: CASSLASGGPYEQYF. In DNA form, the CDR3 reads TGTGCCAGCAGCTTAGCTAGCGGGGGGCCATACGAGCAGTACTTC.

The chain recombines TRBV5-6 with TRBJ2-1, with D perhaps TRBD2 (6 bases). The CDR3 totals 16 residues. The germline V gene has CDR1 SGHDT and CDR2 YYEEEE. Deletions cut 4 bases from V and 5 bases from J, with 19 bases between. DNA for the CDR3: TGTGCCAGCAGCCTTACCGGGCTCGGGAGTGACAATGAGCAGTTCTTC. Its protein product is CASSLTGLGSDNEQFF.

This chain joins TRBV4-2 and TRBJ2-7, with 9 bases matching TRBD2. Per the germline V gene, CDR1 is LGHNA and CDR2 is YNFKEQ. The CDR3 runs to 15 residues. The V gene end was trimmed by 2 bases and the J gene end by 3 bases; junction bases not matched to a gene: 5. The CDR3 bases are TGTGCCAGCAGCCAACAAGCGGGGGGAGACTACGAGCAGTACTTC. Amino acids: CASSQQAGGDYEQYF.

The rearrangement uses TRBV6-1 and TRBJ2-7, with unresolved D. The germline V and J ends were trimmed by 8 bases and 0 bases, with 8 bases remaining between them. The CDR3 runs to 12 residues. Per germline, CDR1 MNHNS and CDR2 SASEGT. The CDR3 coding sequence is TGTGCCAGCGAGCCCGACTCCTACGAGCAGTACTTC. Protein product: CASEPDSYEQYF.

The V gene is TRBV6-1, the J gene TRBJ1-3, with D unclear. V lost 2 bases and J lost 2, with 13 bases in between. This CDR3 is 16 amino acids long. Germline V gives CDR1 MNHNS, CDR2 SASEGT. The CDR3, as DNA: TGTGCCAGCAGTGAAAGCGACGGGTTGGCTGGAAACACCATATATTTT. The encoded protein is CASSESDGLAGNTIYF.

The CDR3 coding sequence is TGTGCCATCAGTGAGGCGGGGACAGATACGCAGTATTTT. Its protein is CAISEAGTDTQYF. The chain employs TRBV10-3 and TRBJ2-3; D is perhaps TRBD2 (6 bases). This CDR3 region has 13 residues. Germline CDR1 and CDR2: ENHRY and SYGVKD. The V end lost 2 bases, the J end lost 3 bases, and 6 bases lay between the germline ends.

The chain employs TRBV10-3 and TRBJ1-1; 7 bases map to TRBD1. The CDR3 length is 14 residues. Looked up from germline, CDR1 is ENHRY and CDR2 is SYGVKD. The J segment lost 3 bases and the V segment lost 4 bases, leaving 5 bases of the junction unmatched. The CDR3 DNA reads TGTGCCATCAGTGGAGAGGGGGCACACACTGAAGCTTTCTTT. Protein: CAISGEGAHTEAFF.

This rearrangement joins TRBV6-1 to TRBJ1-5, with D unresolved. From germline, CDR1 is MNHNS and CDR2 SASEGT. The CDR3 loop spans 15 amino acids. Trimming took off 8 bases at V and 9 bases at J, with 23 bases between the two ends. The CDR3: CASQQEDGPLWPQHF. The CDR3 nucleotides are TGTGCCAGCCAGCAGGAGGACGGCCCTTTATGGCCCCAGCATTTT.

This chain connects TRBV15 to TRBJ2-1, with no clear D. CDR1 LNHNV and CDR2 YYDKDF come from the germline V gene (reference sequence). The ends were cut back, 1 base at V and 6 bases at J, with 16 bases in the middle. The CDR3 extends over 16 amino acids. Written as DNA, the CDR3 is TGTGCCACCAGCAGAGGGGTTAACTACCCACCCAATGAGCAGTTCTTC. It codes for CATSRGVNYPPNEQFF.

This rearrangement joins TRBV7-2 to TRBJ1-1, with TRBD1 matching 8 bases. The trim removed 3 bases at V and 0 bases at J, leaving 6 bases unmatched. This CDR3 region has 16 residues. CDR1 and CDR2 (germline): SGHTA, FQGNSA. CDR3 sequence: CASSFLGTGLNTEAFF. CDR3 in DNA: TGTGCCAGCAGCTTTTTGGGGACAGGATTGAACACTGAAGCTTTCTTT. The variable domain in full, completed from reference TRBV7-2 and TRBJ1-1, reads GAGVSQSPSNKVTEKGKDVELRCDPISGHTALYWYRQSLGQGLEFLIYFQGNSAPDKSGLPSDRFSAERTGGSVSTLTIQRTQQEDSAVYLCASSFLGTGLNTEAFFGQGTRLTVV.

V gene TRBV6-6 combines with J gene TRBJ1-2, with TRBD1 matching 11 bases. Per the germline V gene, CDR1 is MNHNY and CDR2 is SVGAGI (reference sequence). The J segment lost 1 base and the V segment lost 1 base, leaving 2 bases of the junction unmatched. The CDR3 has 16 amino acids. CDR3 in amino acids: CASSYWGQGDNYGYTF. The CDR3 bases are TGTGCCAGCAGTTACTGGGGACAGGGGGATAACTATGGCTACACCTTC.

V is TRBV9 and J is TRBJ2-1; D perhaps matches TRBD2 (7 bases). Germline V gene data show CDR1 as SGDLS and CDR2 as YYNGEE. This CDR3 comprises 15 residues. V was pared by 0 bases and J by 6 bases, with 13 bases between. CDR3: CASSVGQGRGNEQFF. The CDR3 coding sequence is TGTGCCAGCAGCGTAGGGCAGGGGAGGGGCAATGAGCAGTTCTTC.

The CDR3 reads CASSQAPDFAYEQYF. As DNA, the CDR3 is TGCGCCAGCAGCCAAGCGCCCGATTTCGCCTACGAGCAGTACTTC. This chain connects TRBV4-1 to TRBJ2-5; D unclear. The DNA end favors TRBJ2-7, so the J call may be wrong. The germline V gene encodes CDR1 MGHRA and CDR2 YSYEKL. There are 15 residues in the CDR3.

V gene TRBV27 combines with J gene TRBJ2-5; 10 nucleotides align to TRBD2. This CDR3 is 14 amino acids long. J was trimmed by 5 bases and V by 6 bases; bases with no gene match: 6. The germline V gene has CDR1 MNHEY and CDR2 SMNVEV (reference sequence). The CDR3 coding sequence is TGTGCCAGCAGCGAGACGACTAGCGGGGAGACCCAGTACTTC. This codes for CASSETTSGETQYF.